The clone carrying this T cell receptor beta chain has more than one count but fewer than ten. Its antigen is unknown. The sample originates from a study of blood T cells in healthy people across ages. Study results and caveats: Roughly linearly, TCR beta diversity per million T cells fell as age increased.

V shed 3 bases and J 7 bases; nucleotides not matched to a gene: 4. CDR1 and CDR2 (germline): SGHVS, FQNEAQ. The CDR3 contains 14 residues. For the second PCR, which ran for 7 to 11 cycles, a sample-barcoded 5' primer and a J-beta primer mix were used. The template-switch adaptor was a 5' adaptor with 12 random nucleotides. It tagged each cDNA molecule. TCRdb independently ran MiXCR on the 5' RACE reads; one entry per CDR3 protein. The data hold around 870,000 distinct CDR3 sequences, with more than 25% observed a single time. Every donor provided roughly 9.1 milliliters of peripheral blood. This clonotype was sampled from an elderly woman in good health. V and J are TRBV7-8 and TRBJ1-2; 11 bases are a match to TRBD1. Input material: blood. CDR3 sequence reads: CASSLGTGGSGYTF. CDR3 bases: TGTGCCAGCAGCTTGGGGACAGGGGGAAGTGGCTACACCTTC.